This T cell receptor (beta chain) was sequenced in a study of blood T cell repertoires in COVID-19. Libraries were prepared by immunoSEQ multiplex PCR; TCRdb keeps only in-frame clonotypes and omits some of them. Here the sample spans 50,000 to 65,000 clones, roughly 90% being singletons. The source is a human donor in a cohort sampled during active COVID-19. The sequenced sample consisted of peripheral blood.

CDR3: CASSEAPPSGGRLVQYF. The DNA for the CDR3 is TGTGCCAGCAGTGAAGCTCCTCCATCGGGCGGGAGATTAGTGCAGTACTTC. This chain connects TRBV6-1 to TRBJ2-7, with 7 bases identical to TRBD2. Trimming removed 0 bases from V and 9 bases from J; junction bases left unmatched: 17. Germline V gene lookup returns CDR1 MNHNS and CDR2 SASEGT. This CDR3 has 17 amino acids.